This TCR beta chain was identified in a study of cytomegalovirus exposure and HLA in healthy donors. Study results and limitations: Sequencing likely caused a cluster of highly shared sequence variants.

From germline, CDR1 is LNHNV and CDR2 YYDKDF (reference sequence). Deletions cut 0 bases from V and 8 bases from J, with 16 bases between. This CDR3 contains 15 residues. Healthy donors of bone marrow made up the group. A word on this clone: Its antigen is unknown.

Use of 60 Vbeta and 13 Jbeta primers characterized the PCR. Clones were read by immunoSEQ multiplex PCR, and TCRdb kept only the in-frame ones, dropping some. The repertoire holds some 120,000 clones, 75% to 90% seen once, with 2% to 3% in the top ten. The receptor was isolated from a man under 40 in good health and CMV-seronegative. Sequences were obtained from PBMCs. The chain joins TRBV15 to TRBJ1-2, with D possibly TRBD1 on 5 matching bases. The CDR3 reads CATSRDRGLEWGYTF. The CDR3 DNA is TGTGCCACCAGCAGAGATCGGGGGTTGGAATGGGGCTACACCTTC.